These 10 T cell receptor beta chains were all obtained from the same sample, sequenced in a study of shared T cell receptors in the human thymus. Produced via immunoSEQ multiplex PCR; TCRdb's table is partial and in-frame only. Of hundreds of thousands of clones listed, about 80% are singletons. A further study also used this sample, focusing on human thymus T cells.

Sequencing was performed on thymocytes. These receptors originate from a boy younger than two with a congenital heart defect.

The chain employs TRBV4-2 and TRBJ2-1, with 7 bases identical to TRBD2. This CDR3 contains 17 residues. Germline V gene lookup returns CDR1 LGHNA and CDR2 YNFKEQ. The V and J ends lost 2 bases and 7 bases, in that order; junction bases with no gene match: 14. CDR3 sequence: CASSQTPLADIRNEQFF. The CDR3 coding sequence is TGTGCCAGCAGCCAAACCCCTCTAGCGGACATTAGGAATGAGCAGTTCTTC.

This chain links TRBV9 with TRBJ2-7, with 15 bases matching TRBD2. The CDR3 covers 17 residues. Germline CDR1 SGDLS, CDR2 YYNGEE. The V segment lost 2 bases and the J segment 7 bases; nucleotides outside the gene matches: 10. The CDR3 reads CASSVNPGLAGGGEQYF. The CDR3, as DNA: TGTGCCAGCAGCGTCAACCCGGGACTAGCGGGAGGAGGTGAGCAGTACTTC. The full variable domain, with the rest looked up from reference TRBV9 and TRBJ2-7, is DSGVTQTPKHLITATGQRVTLRCSPRSGDLSVYWYQQSLDQGLQFLIQYYNGEERAKGNILERFSAQQFPDLHSELNLSSLELGDSALYFCASSVNPGLAGGGEQYFGPGTRLTVT.

V gene TRBV7-8 combines with J gene TRBJ2-5; possibly TRBD1 for D (8 bases). The CDR3 runs to 18 residues. Trimming cost V 4 bases and J 7 bases, with 28 bases left between them. Germline CDR1 and CDR2: SGHVS and FQNEAQ. In DNA, the CDR3 is TGTGCCAGCAGCTCCCTAGGCCCGGATGGACAGGGAGGGGGGACCCAGTACTTC. This sequence encodes CASSSLGPDGQGGGTQYF.

V gene TRBV5-6 combines with J gene TRBJ1-2; D unclear. Germline assignment: CDR1 SGHDT and CDR2 YYEEEE. V dropped 3 bases and J dropped 2 bases, with 20 bases sitting between them. CDR3 length: 17 amino acids. The CDR3, as DNA: TGTGCCAGCAGCTCGCTATTCTCAGCCCTAGGAAACTATGGCTACACCTTC. It translates to CASSSLFSALGNYGYTF. The full variable domain, in which reference TRBV5-6 and TRBJ1-2 provide the parts outside the CDR3, is DAGVTQSPTHLIKTRGQQVTLRCSPKSGHDTVSWYQQALGQGPQFIFQYYEEEERQRGNFPDRFSGHQFPNYSSELNVNALLLGDSALYLCASSSLFSALGNYGYTFGSGTRLTVV.

As concerns this clone: No DNA is shown, since the ends of the CDR3 on it are uncertain; the CDR3 is the one TCRdb lists. The chain has TRBV28 and TRBJ2-7; TRBD2 reflects the table's D call only, with no check against the DNA. With termini counted, the CDR3 has 14 amino acids. Germline V lookup: CDR1 MDHEN, CDR2 SYDVKM. CDR3 sequence: CASSSSGEVYEQYF.

This chain links TRBV25-1 with TRBJ1-1, with a possible D match to TRBD1 (5 bases). This CDR3 is built from 14 residues. The germline CDR1 and CDR2 sequences are MGHDK and SYGVNS. V was shortened by 2 bases and J by 6 bases, with 13 bases between the two germline ends. In DNA, the CDR3 is TGTGCCAGCAGTGAAGGGAGGGGTTGGGCTGAAGCTTTCTTT. The encoded protein is CASSEGRGWAEAFF.

The chain links TRBV4-1 to TRBJ2-7; TRBD1 might be the D (5 bases). Trimming shortened V by 0 bases and J by 4 bases, and 13 bases separated the two germline ends. Germline V gene lookup returns CDR1 MGHRA and CDR2 YSYEKL. The CDR3 consists of 15 residues. CDR3 coding DNA: TGCGCCAGCAGCCAAGAAGGGGTGGCGGAATACGAGCAGTACTTC. It is translated as CASSQEGVAEYEQYF.

Here the CDR3 reads CASSSPTGANQPQHF. The CDR3 coding sequence is TGTGCCAGCAGTTCACCGACAGGGGCTAATCAGCCCCAGCATTTT. This chain uses TRBV28 with TRBJ1-5; 8 bases are a match to TRBD1. Germline lookup yields CDR1 MDHEN and CDR2 SYDVKM. With V trimmed by 4 bases and J by 4 bases, 6 bases remained unmatched. The CDR3 runs 15 residues.

The chain combines TRBV5-1 with TRBJ2-5; D possibly corresponds to TRBD1 (5 bases). Germline-derived CDR1 and CDR2 are SGHRS and YFSETQ. V was trimmed by 2 bases and J by 5 bases, leaving 16 bases between them. The CDR3 contains 15 residues. The CDR3 bases are TGCGCCAGCAGCTTCGACGACAGAGCCAGGGAGACCCAGTACTTC. Its protein product is CASSFDDRARETQYF.

The chain is built from TRBV5-1 and TRBJ1-2, with D perhaps TRBD1 (5 bases). The CDR3 is made up of 16 amino acids. Trimming shortened V by 0 bases and J by 2 bases, and 14 bases separated the two germline ends. Germline-derived CDR1 and CDR2 are SGHRS and YFSETQ. CDR3 residues: CASSLEGARWNYGYTF. CDR3 DNA: TGCGCCAGCAGCTTGGAAGGGGCCCGTTGGAACTATGGCTACACCTTC. The full variable domain, with the rest looked up from reference TRBV5-1 and TRBJ1-2, is KAGVTQTPRYLIKTRGQQVTLSCSPISGHRSVSWYQQTPGQGLQFLFEYFSETQRNKGNFPGRFSGRQFSNSRSEMNVSTLELGDSALYLCASSLEGARWNYGYTFGSGTRLTVV.